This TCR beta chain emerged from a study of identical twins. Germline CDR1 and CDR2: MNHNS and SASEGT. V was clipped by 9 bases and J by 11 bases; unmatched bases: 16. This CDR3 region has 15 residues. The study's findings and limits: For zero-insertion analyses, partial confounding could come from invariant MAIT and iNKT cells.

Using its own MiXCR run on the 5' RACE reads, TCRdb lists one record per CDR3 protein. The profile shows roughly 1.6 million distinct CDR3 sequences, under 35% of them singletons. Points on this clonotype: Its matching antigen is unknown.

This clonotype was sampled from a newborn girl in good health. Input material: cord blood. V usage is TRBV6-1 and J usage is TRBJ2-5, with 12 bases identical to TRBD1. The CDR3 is CASSPGQGASNEQYF. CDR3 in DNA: TGTGCCAGTTCACCGGGACAGGGGGCTAGTAATGAGCAGTACTTC.